A selection of T cell receptor beta chains follows, all from one sample in a study of post-analysis software for immune sequencing data. TCRdb analysed the PCR reads with MiXCR anew, one entry per CDR3 protein. This sample has about 760,000 distinct CDR3 sequences, with just under 30% found just once. The sequencing sample was made of blood. These receptors all stem from a girl between 5 and 17 years old with multiple sclerosis. Each CDR3 is given with its conserved first and last residue. The order of the fields is D gene, V gene, J gene, clone size, CDR3 protein, CDR3 DNA. The D gene is left open where the match is weak. Some rows have no size entry. The others give once, few or many, or a class for an expanded clone.

>TRBD1|TRBV11-2|TRBJ1-2|NA
CASSLEFGQGLNYGYTF
TGTGCCAGCAGCTTAGAATTCGGACAGGGACTTAACTATGGCTACACCTTC
>TRBD2|TRBV2|TRBJ2-3|NA
CASSGQLAGGTDTQYF
TGTGCCAGCAGTGGGCAGCTAGCGGGGGGCACAGATACGCAGTATTTT
>TRBD1|TRBV29-1|TRBJ2-7|NA
CSVGQLNEQYF
TGCAGCGTGGGACAGCTGAACGAGCAGTACTTC
>NA|TRBV6-2/TRBV6-3|TRBJ2-5|few
CASSPFTGNQETQYF
TGTGCCAGCAGTCCCTTTACGGGAAACCAAGAGACCCAGTACTTC
>TRBD2|TRBV10-3|TRBJ2-1|NA
CAISGGTNSYNEQFF
TGTGCCATCAGTGGAGGGACTAACTCCTACAATGAGCAGTTCTTC
>NA|TRBV2|TRBJ1-6|NA
CASDNREGNSPLHF
TGTGCCAGCGACAACAGGGAAGGGAATTCACCCCTCCACTTT
>NA|TRBV20-1|TRBJ2-7|many
CSARDPGTTYEQYF
TGCAGTGCTAGAGATCCGGGAACGACCTACGAGCAGTACTTC
>NA|TRBV7-8|TRBJ2-1|NA
CASSLTLDEQFF
TGTGCCAGCAGCTTAACGCTGGATGAGCAGTTCTTC
>NA|TRBV5-5|TRBJ2-5|NA
CASSLNVETQYF
TGTGCCAGCAGCTTGAACGTGGAGACCCAGTACTTC
>TRBD2|TRBV7-2|TRBJ2-7|once
CASSCWTSGISYEQYF
TGTGCCAGCAGCTGTTGGACTAGCGGGATCTCCTACGAGCAGTACTTC
>NA|TRBV5-1|TRBJ1-6|few
CASSLGRLGNSPLHF
TGCGCCAGCAGCTTGGGTCGCCTCGGAAATTCACCCCTCCACTTT
>NA|TRBV6-4|TRBJ1-6|few
CASSEAGTSPLHF
TGTGCCAGCAGTGAGGCCGGGACTTCACCCCTCCACTTT
>NA|TRBV12-3/TRBV12-4|TRBJ2-7|once
CASSLAGVLEQYF
TGTGCCAGCAGTTTAGCCGGAGTTCTTGAGCAGTACTTC
>NA|TRBV9|TRBJ2-5|many
CASSEQGQETQYF
TGTGCCAGCAGCGAGCAGGGACAAGAGACCCAGTACTTC
>NA|TRBV5-5|TRBJ2-1|NA
CASSYRVHNEQFF
TGTGCCAGCAGTTACAGGGTACACAATGAGCAGTTCTTC